This record covers a single TCR beta chain. In the original processing: Researchers report that nucleated cell counts were estimated from reference gene primer amplification. The table came from immunoSEQ multiplex PCR; TCRdb's copy has only in-frame clones and leaves some out. Clonal size and the V and J genes are those of that table, whereas D and trimming came from the DNA. The sample has almost 250,000 clones; about 89% are singletons. Germline V gives CDR1 SEHNR, CDR2 FQNEAQ (reference sequence). The CDR3 is 15 amino acids. V lost 5 bases to trimming and J lost 0 bases; unmatched junction nucleotides: 6. The source of the sample is a study of blood T cell repertoires in COVID-19. Participants' own reports of clinical history determined their cohort assignment. Two negative PCRs, clearance, or symptom resolution had been documented for recovered Cohort 3 donors.

This receptor was identified in a woman in her thirties who had recovered from COVID-19. Sequenced input: PBMCs or T cells enriched from blood (not recorded which). This chain joins TRBV7-9 and TRBJ1-2; TRBD1 matches at 7 bases. The CDR3 DNA is TGTGCCAGCAGCCCACAGGGGACCTCTAACTATGGCTACACCTTC. Its protein is CASSPQGTSNYGYTF.